Included here is one T cell receptor beta chain sequence, with context. Antigen: not known. This record belongs to a study of cytomegalovirus exposure and HLA in healthy donors. Study-level findings and limits: In a later analysis, TCR beta V- and J-gene trimming was associated with a missense DCLRE1C variant.

The PCR made use of 60 Vbeta and 13 Jbeta primers. Profiled with immunoSEQ multiplex PCR; TCRdb holds only in-frame clones, not every one. This table holds roughly 150,000 clones, roughly 84% found once. Trimming took off 6 bases at V and 0 bases at J, with 16 bases between the two ends. CDR3 length equals 16 residues. Germline CDR1 is SGHNT and CDR2 is YYREEE (reference sequence). V is TRBV5-4 and J is TRBJ2-1; weak D call: TRBD1 (5 bases). Material: PBMCs. The sequence came from a boy younger than 10 in good health and CMV-seronegative. CDR3 sequence reads: CASTLPGKSSYNEQFF. In nucleotides, the CDR3 is TGTGCCAGCACCCTTCCAGGGAAATCCTCCTACAATGAGCAGTTCTTC.